The clone carrying this T cell receptor (beta chain) was detected a few times. Authors' methods: Amplification from reference gene primers served as the basis for estimated nucleated cell counts. This table comes from immunoSEQ multiplex PCR, and its TCRdb copy is limited to in-frame clones, with some not included. Clonal size and the V and J genes are those of that table, whereas D and trimming came from the DNA. In the table there are tens of thousands of clones, approximately 82% of which are singletons. The data stem from a study of blood T cell repertoires in COVID-19. Overall study: The United States, Italy and Spain were the sources of the acute and convalescent COVID-19 samples. PBMCs, B-cell-depleted T cells, or T cells provided the cDNA or gDNA that made up the material.

Germline values: CDR1 LNHNV, CDR2 YYDKDF (reference sequence). The CDR3 loop spans 14 amino acids. The junction had 8 bases not matched to a gene; V was cut back by 6 bases and J by 5 bases. The rearrangement links TRBV15 to TRBJ2-3; 7 bases line up with TRBD2. This receptor was identified in a man older than 75 with active COVID-19. What was sequenced was peripheral blood. As DNA, the CDR3 is TGTGCCACCAGGTACTGGGGGGAGGGAGATACGCAGTATTTT. This sequence encodes CATRYWGEGDTQYF.